Below, 21 T cell receptor beta chains from the same sample are listed, as sequenced in a study of T cells in localized non-small cell lung cancer. Some clones are missing from TCRdb's copy, which holds only in-frame ones; the method was immunoSEQ multiplex PCR. The sample includes around 50,000 clones, about four fifths of them seen just once. The material was peripheral blood, obtained before any cancer treatment. The receptors were sampled from a female donor older than 55 with stage II squamous cell lung carcinoma.

V usage is TRBV19 and J usage is TRBJ1-4; no clear D gene. The V end lost 1 base, the J end lost 4 bases, and 10 bases lay between the germline ends. Germline CDR1 LNHDA, CDR2 SQIVND (reference sequence). CDR3 length: 15 residues. The CDR3 sequence is CASSIGAAFNEKLFF. DNA of the CDR3: TGTGCCAGTAGTATAGGGGCAGCCTTTAATGAAAAACTGTTTTTT.

The chain combines TRBV10-3 with TRBJ1-4; no clear D. The CDR3 is 11 amino acids. Trimming stripped 8 bases from V and 5 bases from J, with 6 bases between. The V gene's germline CDR1 is ENHRY and CDR2 SYGVKD. Written as DNA, the CDR3 is TGTGCCATCGCGTCAAATGAAAAACTGTTTTTT. Amino acid sequence: CAIASNEKLFF.

This chain uses TRBV7-6 with TRBJ2-1; 10 bases align to TRBD2. Germline V lookup: CDR1 SGHVS, CDR2 FNYEAQ. V trimming: 2 bases; J trimming: 7 bases; junction bases outside the gene matches: 8. CDR3 length: 16 residues. DNA for the CDR3: TGTGCCAGCAGCTTAAGCGGGGGGGCCTTAAGGAATGAGCAGTTCTTC. This codes for CASSLSGGALRNEQFF.

V is TRBV6-1 and J is TRBJ1-2; D perhaps matches TRBD1 (5 bases). Trimming cost V 3 bases and J 4 bases, with 9 bases left between them. The germline V gene has CDR1 MNHNS and CDR2 SASEGT. The CDR3 spans 13 residues. The CDR3 DNA is TGTGCCAGCAGTGAGACAGACTCCTATGGCTACACCTTC. This gives the protein CASSETDSYGYTF.

This chain connects TRBV2 to TRBJ1-5, with unresolved D. CDR1 SNHLY and CDR2 FYNNEI come from the germline V gene. The CDR3 has 16 residues. With 1 base removed from V and 1 base from J, the gap between germline ends came to 11 bases. The CDR3 DNA reads as TGTGCCAGCAGTGAAGTCAACACCCTAAGCAATCAGCCCCAGCATTTT. Its translation is CASSEVNTLSNQPQHF.

In this sample, this clone turned up a few times. The rearrangement uses TRBV5-8 and TRBJ2-2; TRBD2 might be the D (6 bases). Trimming removed 0 bases at V and 4 bases at J, with 13 bases between. The CDR3 runs to 16 residues. Germline V gives CDR1 SGHTS, CDR2 YDEGEE. The CDR3 nucleotides are TGTGCCAGCAGCTTGGACTCCTGGACTATCACCGGGGAGCTGTTTTTT. This translates into CASSLDSWTITGELFF.

This sequence joins TRBV29-1 and TRBJ2-5; no firm D call. CDR3 length: 12 amino acids. Germline CDR1 and CDR2: SQVTM and ANQGSEA. V was pared by 6 bases and J by 1 base, with 9 bases between. The CDR3 spells CSVLAGQETQYF. The CDR3 coding sequence is TGCAGCGTGTTGGCAGGCCAAGAGACCCAGTACTTC.

This clone showed up just a few times. V usage is TRBV5-8 and J usage is TRBJ1-5; D might be TRBD1 (6 bases). The CDR3 covers 15 residues. Germline V gene sequence: CDR1 SGHTS, CDR2 YDEGEE. Trimming removed 9 bases at V and 4 bases at J, with 20 bases between. The CDR3 sequence: CATTKGTGTNQPQHF. CDR3 nucleotide sequence: TGTGCCACCACCAAGGGTACAGGGACTAATCAGCCCCAGCATTTT.

The chain joins TRBV29-1 to TRBJ1-3; possible D gene TRBD1, 6 bases. There are 20 residues in the CDR3. The ends were cut back, 1 base at V and 1 base at J, with 26 bases in the middle. The germline V gene encodes CDR1 SQVTM and CDR2 ANQGSEA. This CDR3 reads CSVEGTARERGLASGNTIYF. Here the CDR3 DNA reads TGCAGCGTTGAAGGAACCGCTAGGGAGAGGGGGTTGGCGTCTGGAAACACCATATATTTT. The full variable domain, its missing parts supplied by reference TRBV29-1 and TRBJ1-3, is SAVISQKPSRDICQRGTSLTIQCQVDSQVTMMFWYRQQPGQSLTLIATANQGSEATYESGFVIDKFPISRPNLTFSTLTVSNMSPEDSSIYLCSVEGTARERGLASGNTIYFGEGSWLTVV.

The V call is TRBV5-5, the J call TRBJ1-6; a possible D gene is TRBD1 (6 bases). The germline V and J ends were trimmed by 4 bases and 7 bases, with 15 bases remaining between them. The CDR3 spans 15 residues. Looked up from germline, CDR1 is SGHKS and CDR2 is YYEKEE (reference sequence). The CDR3 nucleotides read TGTGCCAGCAGCCCATTGACAGGATTAAATTCACCCCTCCACTTT. Its translation is CASSPLTGLNSPLHF.

The table lists this clone with a count of one. The V call is TRBV9, the J call TRBJ2-5; TRBD1 matches at 8 bases. CDR3 length: 14 residues. Looked up from germline, CDR1 is SGDLS and CDR2 is YYNGEE. The ends lost 3 bases at V and 4 bases at J; junction bases unmatched: 5. The CDR3 here is CASSARQGLETQYF. Written as DNA, the CDR3 is TGTGCCAGCAGCGCGCGACAGGGGCTAGAGACCCAGTACTTC.

In nucleotides, the CDR3 is TGTGCCAGCAGCCACAGGGGTAAGGGGACCGGGGAGCTGTTTTTT. Its translation: CASSHRGKGTGELFF. V usage is TRBV5-4 and J usage is TRBJ2-2; TRBD1 agrees at 7 bases. The CDR3 extends over 15 amino acids. V dropped 4 bases and J dropped 5; count of bases not matched to a gene: 8. Looked up from germline, CDR1 is SGHNT and CDR2 is YYREEE (reference sequence).

The chain is built from TRBV7-2 and TRBJ2-5; 10 bases match TRBD1. V shed 7 bases and J 5 bases; nucleotides not matched to a gene: 7. The germline V gene encodes CDR1 SGHTA and CDR2 FQGNSA. This CDR3 contains 14 residues. As DNA, the CDR3 is TGTGCCAGCACCCGGGACAGGGGAGGGGAGACCCAGTACTTC. This codes for CASTRDRGGETQYF.

J is TRBJ2-5 and V is TRBV30; TRBD2 matches 7 bases. The CDR3 spans 14 residues. J lost 4 bases, V lost 1 base, and 6 bases had no gene match. CDR1 and CDR2 (germline): GTSNPN, SVGIG (reference sequence). As DNA, the CDR3 is TGTGCCTGGAGTGACCGGGGGGTTGGAGAGACCCAGTACTTC. The encoded protein is CAWSDRGVGETQYF. The whole variable domain, filled in from reference TRBV30 and TRBJ2-5, reads SQTIHQWPATLVQPVGSPLSLECTVEGTSNPNLYWYRQAAGRGLQLLFYSVGIGQISSEVPQNLSASRPQDRQFILSSKKLLLSDSGFYLCAWSDRGVGETQYFGPGTRLLVL.

The J gene is TRBJ2-3, the V gene TRBV5-4; 10 positions match TRBD2. The CDR3 has 16 amino acids. After removal of 1 base from V and 2 bases from J, the junction contained 4 bases not matched to a gene. Germline V gene sequence: CDR1 SGHNT, CDR2 YYREEE (reference sequence). This CDR3 is CASSLRLAGDTDTQYF. The CDR3 DNA follows: TGTGCCAGCAGCTTGAGGCTAGCGGGGGACACAGATACGCAGTATTTT. The whole variable domain, filled in from reference TRBV5-4 and TRBJ2-3, reads ETGVTQSPTHLIKTRGQQVTLRCSSQSGHNTVSWYQQALGQGPQFIFQYYREEENGRGNFPPRFSGLQFPNYSSELNVNALELDDSALYLCASSLRLAGDTDTQYFGPGTRLTVL.

This clone was seen at least ten times. The V and J genes are TRBV5-3 and TRBJ2-1, with TRBD1 as a possible D gene (5 bases). TRBV5-3 is classed as an ORF, of uncertain function. V lost 8 bases and J lost 4, with 16 bases in between. The CDR3 has 14 amino acids. The CDR3, as DNA: TGTGCCAGCAGCGACTGGACACAATACAATGAGCAGTTCTTC. Amino acids: CASSDWTQYNEQFF.

The chain links TRBV16 to TRBJ2-7, with 9 positions matching TRBD1. Germline values: CDR1 KGHSY, CDR2 FQNENV. The length of the CDR3 is 15 residues. The V gene end was trimmed by 3 bases and the J gene end by 4 bases; junction bases not matched to a gene: 7. The CDR3: CASSQTRDRVYEQYF. CDR3 nucleotide sequence: TGTGCCAGCAGCCAGACCCGGGACAGGGTATACGAGCAGTACTTC.

The J gene is TRBJ2-1, the V gene TRBV7-2; the match to TRBD2 covers 8 bases. Germline V lookup: CDR1 SGHTA, CDR2 FQGNSA. The V gene end was trimmed by 2 bases and the J gene end by 3 bases; junction bases not matched to a gene: 3. The CDR3 runs 15 residues. Here the CDR3 DNA reads TGTGCCAGCAGCTTACTAGCGGGTCTCTACAATGAGCAGTTCTTC. Amino acid sequence: CASSLLAGLYNEQFF. Full variable domain (outside the CDR3, taken from reference TRBV7-2 and TRBJ2-1): GAGVSQSPSNKVTEKGKDVELRCDPISGHTALYWYRQSLGQGLEFLIYFQGNSAPDKSGLPSDRFSAERTGGSVSTLTIQRTQQEDSAVYLCASSLLAGLYNEQFFGPGTRLTVL.

This clone was detected once. V gene TRBV4-1 combines with J gene TRBJ2-5; possibly TRBD1 for D (5 bases). The CDR3 length is 15 residues. The germline V and J ends were trimmed by 3 bases and 3 bases, with 14 bases remaining between them. Per germline, CDR1 MGHRA and CDR2 YSYEKL. The CDR3, as DNA: TGCGCCAGCAGCCAGAAGGGCAGGGAAAAAGAGACCCAGTACTTC. It encodes CASSQKGREKETQYF.

V usage is TRBV6-1 and J usage is TRBJ1-1; 11 positions agree with TRBD1. Germline CDR1 reads MNHNS; CDR2 reads SASEGT. CDR3 size: 14 residues. CDR3 sequence reads: CGSGQGARNTEAFF. DNA for the CDR3: TGTGGCTCAGGACAGGGGGCCCGGAACACTGAAGCTTTCTTT.

J is TRBJ2-3 and V is TRBV7-2, with TRBD2 identical over 10 bases. CDR3 length equals 13 residues. Germline loops: CDR1 SGHTA, CDR2 FQGNSA. The V segment lost 5 bases and the J segment 6 bases; nucleotides outside the gene matches: 2. DNA of the CDR3: TGTGCCAGCAGCCTGACTAGCGGGGATACGCAGTATTTT. Its translation: CASSLTSGDTQYF.